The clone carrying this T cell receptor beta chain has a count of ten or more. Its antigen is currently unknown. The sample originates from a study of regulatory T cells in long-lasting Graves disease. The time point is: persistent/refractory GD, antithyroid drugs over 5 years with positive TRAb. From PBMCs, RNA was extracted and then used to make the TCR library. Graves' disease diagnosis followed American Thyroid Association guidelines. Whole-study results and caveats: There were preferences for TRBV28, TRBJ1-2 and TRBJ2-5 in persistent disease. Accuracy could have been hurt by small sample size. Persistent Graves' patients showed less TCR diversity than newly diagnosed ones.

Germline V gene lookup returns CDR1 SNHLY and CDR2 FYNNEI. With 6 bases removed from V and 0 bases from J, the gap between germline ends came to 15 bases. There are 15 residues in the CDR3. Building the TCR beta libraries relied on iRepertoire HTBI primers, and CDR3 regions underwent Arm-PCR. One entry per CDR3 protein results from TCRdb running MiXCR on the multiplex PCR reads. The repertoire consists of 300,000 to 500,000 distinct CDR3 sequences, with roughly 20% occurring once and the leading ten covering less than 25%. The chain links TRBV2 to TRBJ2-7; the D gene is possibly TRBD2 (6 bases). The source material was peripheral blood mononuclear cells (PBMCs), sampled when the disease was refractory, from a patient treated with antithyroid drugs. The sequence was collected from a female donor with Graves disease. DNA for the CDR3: TGTGCCAGCAGGAAAACTCCGGGACTCTCCTACGAGCAGTACTTC. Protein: CASRKTPGLSYEQYF.